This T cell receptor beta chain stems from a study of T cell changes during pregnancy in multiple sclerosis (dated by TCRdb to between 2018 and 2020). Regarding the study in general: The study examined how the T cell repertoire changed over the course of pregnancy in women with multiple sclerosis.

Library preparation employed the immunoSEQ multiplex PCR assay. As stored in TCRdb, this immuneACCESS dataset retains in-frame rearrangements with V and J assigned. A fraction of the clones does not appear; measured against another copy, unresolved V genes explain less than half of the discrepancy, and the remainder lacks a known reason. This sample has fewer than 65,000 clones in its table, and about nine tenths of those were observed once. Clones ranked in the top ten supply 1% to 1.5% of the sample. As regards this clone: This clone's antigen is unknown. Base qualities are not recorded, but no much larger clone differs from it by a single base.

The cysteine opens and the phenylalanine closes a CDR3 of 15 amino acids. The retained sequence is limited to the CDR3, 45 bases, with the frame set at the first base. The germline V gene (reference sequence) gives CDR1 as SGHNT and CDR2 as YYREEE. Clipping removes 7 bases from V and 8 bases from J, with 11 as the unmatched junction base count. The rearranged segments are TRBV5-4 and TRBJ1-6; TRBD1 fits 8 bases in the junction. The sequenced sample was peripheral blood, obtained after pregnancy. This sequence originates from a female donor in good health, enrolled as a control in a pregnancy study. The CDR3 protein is CASAQDRAYDSPLHF. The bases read TGTGCCAGCGCCCAGGACAGGGCCTACGATTCACCCCTCCACTTT.